This is a list of T cell receptor beta chains from one sample in a study of cytomegalovirus exposure and HLA in healthy donors. TCRdb's table, derived via immunoSEQ multiplex PCR, lists solely in-frame clones and lacks some. The sample consists of approximately 85,000 clones, 80% of them appearing once. Material for sequencing was PBMCs. The receptors were gathered from a man aged 45 to 65 in good health and CMV-seropositive. The CDR3 runs from the conserved cysteine through the conserved F or W.

j_call	v_call	cdr3_aa
TRBJ2-5	TRBV29-1	CSVVRAGRETQYF
NA	TRBV19	CASSPGQGNAYEQYF
TRBJ2-1	TRBV30	CAAGQLTHNEQFF
TRBJ2-7	TRBV5-4	CASSLRPTGGEQYF
TRBJ2-6	TRBV4-2	CASSQEKCQGRPGASGLTF
TRBJ2-3	TRBV7-2	CASSLTSGSTDTQYF
TRBJ1-3	TRBV7-6	CASSLGPGGAGNTIYF
TRBJ2-7	TRBV7-8	CASSLRTSSHEQYF
TRBJ1-2	TRBV7-9	CASSSTGGFGYTF
TRBJ2-3	TRBV11-2	CASRLAGVSTDTQYF
TRBJ2-2	TRBV2	CASTTGDRLTGELFF
TRBJ2-7	TRBV11-1	CASSLRSSYYEQYF
TRBJ1-2	TRBV30	CAWSGQGQGIGGYTF
TRBJ1-3	TRBV5-6	CASSATGTAPGNTIYF
TRBJ1-5	TRBV19	CASSTKSGTGDLYSNQPQHF
TRBJ2-3	TRBV5-1	CASSLESSGREKRYTQYF
TRBJ1-1	TRBV19	CASRERGTLNTEAFF
TRBJ1-5	TRBV7-9	CSSSSYRGEEGGNQPQHF
TRBJ2-7	TRBV6-1	CASSEAIRDRVGYEQYF
TRBJ1-5	TRBV5-5	CASSSDSHQPQHF
TRBJ2-7	TRBV30	CAWDSRTGREQYF
TRBJ2-5	TRBV6-1	CASSDPGQGLETQYF
TRBJ2-7	TRBV29-1	CSVGTVSYEQYF
TRBJ2-1	TRBV2	CASSGGPSYNEQFF
TRBJ2-4	TRBV30	CALEGIDKNSQYF
TRBJ2-3	TRBV10-2	CATTLAGEADTQYF
TRBJ1-3	TRBV27	CASSLNTPRNTIYF
TRBJ2-1	TRBV7-9	CSSSLALAGVSYNEQFF
TRBJ2-1	TRBV7-9	CASSPTSSHEQFF
TRBJ1-2	TRBV13	CASSLDPGGYGYTF
TRBJ2-4	TRBV30	CAWSLGQGNIQYF
TRBJ1-1	TRBV12-2	CASRLTGTGLKTENTEAFF
TRBJ2-2	TRBV11-3	CASSSGTSGYTGELFF
TRBJ2-1	TRBV7-9	CASSLNRQRLQNEQFF
TRBJ2-3	TRBV11-2	CASSEQALSTDTQYF
TRBJ2-7	TRBV9	CASSGGPKAGGPYEQYF
TRBJ2-7	TRBV5-1	CASSLDYRGEQYF